This TCR beta chain was documented in a study of identical twins. The sample holds many counts of this clonotype. What it recognizes is unknown. Because the CDR3's place on the DNA is in doubt, the DNA is left out and the CDR3 is given as listed by TCRdb. Broader study findings: In zero-insertion analyses, partial confounding could arise from invariant MAIT and iNKT cells. Fewer insertions characterized abundant cord blood beta clonotypes, whereas memory repertoires showed none.

Germline values: CDR1 SQVTM, CDR2 ANQGSEA. Inclusive of both ends, the CDR3 amounts to 13 amino acids. TCRdb called the 5' RACE reads again in MiXCR, with one record for every CDR3 protein. This sample carries roughly 280,000 distinct CDR3 sequences, less than 9.5% of them seen once, and the ten largest clones take about 7.1%. The sample was also linked to a second study, of yellow fever vaccine responses in identical twins.

The sequence derives from a woman aged 18-29 years in good health. Sequenced material: CD8+ T cells sorted from blood. The chain joins TRBV29-1 to TRBJ2-1; the listed D gene, TRBD1, was not tested against the DNA. CDR3 loop: CSVAGGSMAFRFF.